What follows are 15 T cell receptor beta chains derived from one specimen sequenced in a study of T cells in Graves' hyperthyroidism and ophthalmopathy. Authors of the study amplified TCR beta CDR3 regions from RNA transcripts. Researchers ran a first-round RT-PCR on the TCR CDR3 using the HTBI primer set. Via MiXCR, TCRdb re-called the multiplex PCR reads, giving one row per CDR3 protein. In the table there are some 600,000 distinct CDR3 sequences, about 15% of which are singletons. The sequenced material came from blood. The receptors come from a woman aged 25 to 39 with Graves' hyperthyroidism that later progressed to Graves' ophthalmopathy.

This clonotype showed up many times. The J gene is TRBJ1-5, the V gene TRBV30; 7 nucleotides align to TRBD1. V shed 3 bases, J shed 5 bases, and the junction held 4 bases outside the gene matches. Per germline, CDR1 GTSNPN and CDR2 SVGIG (reference sequence). The CDR3 length is 13 residues. For the CDR3, the DNA is TGTGCCTGGAGCCTGACAGGGCATCAGCCCCAGCATTTT. Amino acids: CAWSLTGHQPQHF. Supplemented by reference TRBV30 and TRBJ1-5, the full variable domain reads SQTIHQWPATLVQPVGSPLSLECTVEGTSNPNLYWYRQAAGRGLQLLFYSVGIGQISSEVPQNLSASRPQDRQFILSSKKLLLSDSGFYLCAWSLTGHQPQHFGDGTRLSIL.

This clonotype occurred many times. The genes are TRBV6-1 and TRBJ2-7; D could derive from TRBD1 or TRBD2 (5 bases each). CDR3 length: 14 residues. V gave up 5 bases and J gave up 0 bases, with 11 bases separating them. Germline assignment: CDR1 MNHNS and CDR2 SASEGT. CDR3 DNA: TGTGCCAGCAGTCCCCGGGGCCCCTCCTACGAGCAGTACTTC. Residues: CASSPRGPSYEQYF.

At least ten counts were recorded for this clonotype. Written as DNA, the CDR3 is TGTGCCAGCAGGGAGAGCACAGATACGCAGTATTTT. Residues: CASRESTDTQYF. The chain links TRBV6-2 or TRBV6-3 to TRBJ2-3; unclear D gene. V lost 6 bases and J 0 bases, leaving 4 bases between the germline ends. The CDR3 is 12 amino acids. The germline V gene has CDR1 MNHEY and CDR2 SVGEGT.

The rearrangement joins TRBV10-3 to TRBJ2-2; D possibly corresponds to TRBD2 (5 bases). Trimming left V 8 bases short and J 1 base short, with 14 bases between. The V gene's germline CDR1 is ENHRY and CDR2 SYGVKD. This CDR3 is 15 amino acids long. The CDR3 bases are TGTGCCATCGGCGGAGAGGGTGGGAACACCGGGGAGCTGTTTTTT. It encodes CAIGGEGGNTGELFF.

This clonotype was observed at least ten times. The chain links TRBV19 to TRBJ2-3; D tentatively reads TRBD1 or TRBD2 (6 bases each). The CDR3 covers 16 residues. Germline CDR1 LNHDA, CDR2 SQIVND (reference sequence). V was cut by 3 bases and J by 2 bases, with 15 bases left in between. CDR3: CASSMNSGAFTDTQYF. CDR3 DNA: TGTGCCAGTAGTATGAATTCGGGGGCCTTCACAGATACGCAGTATTTT.

This clonotype appeared many times. This rearrangement joins TRBV30 to TRBJ2-1, with D tentatively TRBD1 or TRBD2 (5 bases each). Trimming stripped 4 bases from V and 7 bases from J, with 14 bases between. The CDR3 runs 13 residues. The V gene's germline CDR1 is GTSNPN and CDR2 SVGIG (reference sequence). Written as DNA, the CDR3 is TGTGCCTGGACCCGGGGAGCAGGGAATGAGCAGTTCTTC. It yields the protein CAWTRGAGNEQFF.

This clonotype showed up many times. The J gene is TRBJ2-3, the V gene TRBV10-3; tentative D call: TRBD1 (6 bases). Germline CDR1 reads ENHRY; CDR2 reads SYGVKD. The CDR3 is 16 amino acids. V lost 10 bases and J lost 1, with 21 bases in between. The DNA for the CDR3 is TGTGCCACCTCGGGACACTTTGTTTGGGGCACAGATACGCAGTATTTT. Residues: CATSGHFVWGTDTQYF.

The chain joins TRBV6-2 or TRBV6-3 to TRBJ2-1; D unresolved. The CDR3 extends over 12 amino acids. The V gene lost 5 bases and the J gene lost 8 bases, with 10 bases spanning the gap. The germline CDR1 and CDR2 sequences are MNHEY and SVGEGT. CDR3 residues: CASSSSEHEQFF. The CDR3 coding sequence is TGTGCCAGCAGTAGTAGTGAGCATGAGCAGTTCTTC.

This clonotype was seen many times. The chain recombines TRBV19 with TRBJ1-3; D gene uncertain. V was clipped by 4 bases and J by 3 bases, with 13 bases between them. CDR3 length: 15 amino acids. In germline, CDR1 is LNHDA, CDR2 SQIVND (reference sequence). The CDR3 protein is CASSTAGGVGNTIYF. The CDR3 region has the DNA TGTGCCAGTAGTACCGCAGGTGGAGTTGGAAACACCATATATTTT. Using reference TRBV19 and TRBJ1-3 for the parts outside the CDR3, the full variable domain is DGGITQSPKYLFRKEGQNVTLSCEQNLNHDAMYWYRQDPGQGLRLIYYSQIVNDFQKGDIAEGYSVSREKKESFPLTVTSAQKNPTAFYLCASSTAGGVGNTIYFGEGSWLTVV.

This clonotype was recorded at least ten times. The chain links TRBV4-3 to TRBJ2-1; D not resolved. Trimming removed 0 bases from V and 12 bases from J, with 12 bases in between. This CDR3 is built from 13 residues. The germline CDR1 and CDR2 sequences are LGHNA and YSLEER. CDR3 bases: TGCGCCAGCAGCCAAGATCAAACGGTAGGGCAGTTCTTC. It yields the protein CASSQDQTVGQFF.

This clonotype was counted many times. The chain employs TRBV9 and TRBJ2-7, with D possibly TRBD1 on 6 matching bases. Between the trimmed V and J ends, which lost 1 base and 3 bases, there was a span of 11 bases. CDR3 length equals 14 residues. Looked up from germline, CDR1 is SGDLS and CDR2 is YYNGEE. The CDR3 sequence is CASSVFAGDYEQYF. The CDR3 DNA follows: TGTGCCAGCAGCGTATTTGCAGGGGACTACGAGCAGTACTTC.

This clonotype was detected only a few times. The genes are TRBV5-1 and TRBJ2-2; 9 bases fit TRBD1. This CDR3 region has 15 residues. Germline loops: CDR1 SGHRS, CDR2 YFSETQ. V was pared by 2 bases and J by 5 bases, with 4 bases of the junction left unmatched. CDR3 sequence: CASSLQTGGTGELFF. The CDR3 nucleotides are TGCGCCAGCAGCTTACAGACAGGGGGGACCGGGGAGCTGTTTTTT.

This clonotype appeared many times. CDR3 sequence (DNA): TGCAGTGCTTTAGCCCAGGGGACAGGGGTCGAAAAACTGTTTTTT. It translates to CSALAQGTGVEKLFF. V gene TRBV20-1 combines with J gene TRBJ1-4; 10 bases are shared with TRBD1. The CDR3 totals 15 residues. From germline, CDR1 is DFQATT and CDR2 SNEGSKA (reference sequence). Germline trimming cut 5 bases from V and 8 bases from J; bases unmatched to any gene: 11.

CDR3 loop: CASSPVSQETQYF. CDR3 sequence (DNA): TGCGCCAGCAGCCCTGTTAGTCAAGAGACCCAGTACTTC. The V and J genes are TRBV5-1 and TRBJ2-5; no definite D call. V was pared by 4 bases and J by 2 bases, with 9 bases between. The germline V gene has CDR1 SGHRS and CDR2 YFSETQ. This CDR3 is 13 amino acids long.

This clonotype was observed at least ten times. The chain combines TRBV30 with TRBJ1-5; weak D call: TRBD1 (6 bases). This CDR3 region has 14 residues. Germline CDR1 is GTSNPN and CDR2 is SVGIG (reference sequence). The ends were cut back, 4 bases at V and 7 bases at J, with 17 bases in the middle. The CDR3: CAWNAQGSEQPQHF. The CDR3 DNA reads TGTGCCTGGAACGCCCAGGGGTCCGAACAGCCCCAGCATTTT.